A selection of T cell receptor beta chains follows, all from one sample in a study of CD8 T cells in ankylosing spondylitis. TCRdb analysed the 5' RACE reads with MiXCR anew, one entry per CDR3 protein. The profile shows under 150,000 distinct CDR3 sequences, about a tenth of them singletons. Sequences were obtained from blood, either unsorted or a sorted T cell fraction (not recorded which). The source of these receptors is a male donor with ankylosing spondylitis or in good health (not recorded which). CDR3s include the opening cysteine and the closing phenylalanine or tryptophan. D genes are given only for firm matches. Some rows mark clone size as missing; the rest say once, few, many or name a class of expanded clone.

>TRBD2|many|TRBV20-1|TRBJ2-1
CSASPPLAGGPHEQFF
TGCAGTGCTAGCCCCCCACTAGCGGGAGGGCCTCATGAGCAGTTCTTC
>NA|many|TRBV5-1|TRBJ2-5
CASSPKEETQYF
TGCGCCAGCAGCCCAAAAGAGGAGACCCAGTACTTC
>NA|NA|TRBV4-2|TRBJ2-5
CASSQEKGTSGTQYF
TGTGCCAGCAGCCAGGAGAAAGGAACTAGTGGGACCCAGTACTTC
>TRBD2|NA|TRBV20-1|TRBJ2-3
CSASPGLAGFSATDTQYF
TGCAGTGCTAGTCCGGGACTAGCGGGATTTTCAGCCACAGATACGCAGTATTTT
>NA|NA|TRBV20-1|TRBJ2-3
CSASARLMSASTDTQYF
TGCAGTGCTAGTGCCCGCCTAATGAGTGCTAGCACAGATACGCAGTATTTT
>NA|many|TRBV6-1|TRBJ2-1
CASKPTTARNEQFF
TGTGCCAGCAAACCCACAACGGCGAGGAATGAGCAGTTCTTC
>TRBD1|many|TRBV10-3|TRBJ2-3
CAISEWAPGQGLTDTQYF
TGTGCCATCAGTGAGTGGGCCCCGGGACAGGGCCTCACAGATACGCAGTATTTT
>NA|many|TRBV7-2|TRBJ1-4
CASSLNRAEKLFF
TGTGCCAGCAGCTTAAATCGGGCTGAAAAACTGTTTTTT
>TRBD1|many|TRBV29-1|TRBJ1-1
CSVPGTGGETEAFF
TGCAGCGTCCCCGGGACAGGGGGTGAAACTGAAGCTTTCTTT
>NA|NA|TRBV15|TRBJ2-7
CATSRGTSSYEQYF
TGTGCCACCAGCAGGGGAACTAGCAGCTACGAGCAGTACTTC
>NA|NA|TRBV27|TRBJ2-7
CASSLAGDTYEQYF
TGTGCCAGCAGTTTGGCAGGGGACACCTACGAGCAGTACTTC
>TRBD2|many|TRBV20-1|TRBJ2-7
CSASGLAGVHEQYF
TGCAGTGCTAGTGGTCTAGCGGGAGTCCACGAGCAGTACTTC
>NA|many|TRBV12-3/TRBV12-4|TRBJ2-5
CASSLGGQAQETQYF
TGTGCCAGCAGTTTAGGGGGACAAGCACAAGAGACCCAGTACTTC
>NA|few|TRBV7-2|TRBJ2-7
CASSPTGPALEQYF
TGTGCCAGCAGCCCTACAGGTCCGGCCCTCGAGCAGTACTTC
>NA|few|TRBV3-1|TRBJ2-1
CASSQDLISAGQTYNEQFF
TGTGCCAGCAGCCAAGATTTGATTTCGGCGGGACAGACATACAATGAGCAGTTCTTC
>TRBD2|many|TRBV20-1|TRBJ2-7
CSARDLRGGMDEQYF
TGCAGTGCTAGAGATCTTCGGGGGGGAATGGACGAGCAGTACTTC
>TRBD1|NA|TRBV5-1|TRBJ2-1
CASSFPREGGQGSYNEQFF
TGCGCCAGCAGCTTTCCCCGAGAGGGCGGACAGGGGTCCTACAATGAGCAGTTCTTC
>TRBD1|many|TRBV19|TRBJ1-1
CASTQGPGQGSTEAFF
TGTGCCAGTACCCAGGGGCCGGGACAGGGTTCCACTGAAGCTTTCTTT
>TRBD2|few|TRBV12-3/TRBV12-4|TRBJ2-2
CASSPGPGGAGELFF
TGTGCCAGCAGTCCCGGGCCGGGGGGAGCCGGGGAGCTGTTTTTT
>NA|NA|TRBV28|TRBJ2-5
CASRYEETQYF
TGTGCCAGCAGGTACGAAGAGACCCAGTACTTC
>TRBD1|many|TRBV28|TRBJ1-1
CASRGEGTANTEAFF
TGTGCCAGCAGAGGAGAAGGGACAGCGAACACTGAAGCTTTCTTT
>NA|NA|TRBV12-3/TRBV12-4|TRBJ1-1
CASSFGGRATEAFF
TGTGCCAGCAGTTTCGGGGGGCGGGCCACTGAAGCTTTCTTT
>TRBD1|few|TRBV20-1|TRBJ2-1
CSAHRGAYNEQFF
TGCAGTGCTCACAGGGGTGCCTACAATGAGCAGTTCTTC
>NA|NA|TRBV5-1|TRBJ2-5
CASSLSWGAQETQYF
TGCGCCAGCAGCTTGTCGTGGGGGGCCCAAGAGACCCAGTACTTC
>TRBD1|few|TRBV4-3|TRBJ1-1
CASSQSRGRAEAFF
TGCGCCAGCAGCCAAAGCAGGGGGCGGGCTGAAGCTTTCTTT
>TRBD2|few|TRBV3-1|TRBJ2-2
CASSQGGTSGSSGELFF
TGTGCCAGCAGCCAGGGGGGGACTAGCGGGAGTTCCGGGGAGCTGTTTTTT
>TRBD2|many|TRBV29-1|TRBJ2-7
CSAELAGNSYEQYF
TGCAGCGCCGAGTTAGCGGGAAACTCCTACGAGCAGTACTTC
>TRBD2|many|TRBV10-3|TRBJ2-1
CAISEGLAGGDEQFF
TGTGCCATCAGTGAGGGACTAGCGGGAGGGGATGAGCAGTTCTTC
>NA|few|TRBV4-2|TRBJ1-2
CASSQEGGIGGYTF
TGTGCCAGCAGCCAAGAAGGAGGGATTGGTGGCTACACCTTC
>TRBD1|many|TRBV6-1|TRBJ1-1
CASGGGTASLGGTEAFF
TGTGCCAGTGGGGGTGGGACAGCCTCTTTAGGAGGCACTGAAGCTTTCTTT
>TRBD2|many|TRBV7-2|TRBJ2-2
CASSLTGGLNTGELFF
TGTGCCAGCAGTTTAACGGGAGGACTGAACACCGGGGAGCTGTTTTTT
>TRBD2|many|TRBV20-1|TRBJ2-1
CSAGRGDYNEQFF
TGCAGTGCTGGCCGGGGGGATTACAATGAGCAGTTCTTC
>TRBD1|many|TRBV12-3/TRBV12-4|TRBJ1-5
CASSRTGSRYSNQPQHF
TGTGCCAGCAGTCGGACAGGGTCTAGGTATAGCAATCAGCCCCAGCATTTT
>NA|many|TRBV15|TRBJ2-7
CATGTRQRQYF
TGTGCCACCGGGACCAGACAGCGGCAGTACTTC
>NA|once|TRBV2|TRBJ2-3
CASSDTARGSDTQYF
TGTGCCAGCAGTGATACTGCCAGGGGATCAGATACGCAGTATTTT
>NA|few|TRBV28|TRBJ2-1
CASRGAGDTLYNEQFF
TGTGCCAGCAGAGGGGCCGGGGACACGCTATACAATGAGCAGTTCTTC
>NA|many|TRBV7-2|TRBJ1-2
CASSLRQANYGYTF
TGTGCCAGCAGCTTACGACAGGCAAACTATGGCTACACCTTC
>NA|many|TRBV20-1|TRBJ2-3
CSAFRGAGTSTDTQYF
TGCAGTGCCTTCAGGGGAGCTGGGACTAGCACAGATACGCAGTATTTT
>TRBD2|NA|TRBV12-3/TRBV12-4|TRBJ2-5
CASTQTSGHRETQYF
TGTGCCAGCACCCAGACTAGCGGGCATAGAGAGACCCAGTACTTC
>TRBD2|many|TRBV5-1|TRBJ2-1
CASSWGSGSFNEQFF
TGCGCCAGCAGCTGGGGTAGCGGGAGTTTCAATGAGCAGTTCTTC
>TRBD1|many|TRBV5-1|TRBJ2-5
CASSLMPRTGPSSVETQYF
TGCGCCAGCAGCTTGATGCCTAGGACAGGGCCGAGTTCTGTGGAGACCCAGTACTTC
>NA|many|TRBV3-1|TRBJ2-4
CASSQEGEDRYF
TGTGCCAGCAGCCAAGAGGGAGAGGATCGGTACTTC
>TRBD2|few|TRBV20-1|TRBJ2-1
CSAAPWSGLAGVEQFF
TGCAGTGCCGCCCCTTGGTCGGGACTAGCGGGAGTTGAGCAGTTCTTC
>TRBD2|few|TRBV4-1|TRBJ2-7
CASSPTPSGSSHEQYF
TGCGCCAGCAGCCCCACCCCCAGCGGGAGTTCCCACGAGCAGTACTTC
>TRBD1|many|TRBV2|TRBJ1-5
CASSKGGDRVQPQHF
TGTGCCAGCAGTAAAGGGGGGGACAGGGTTCAGCCCCAGCATTTT
>NA|many|TRBV29-1|TRBJ2-7
CSVHHRDIGEQYF
TGCAGCGTTCACCACAGGGACATAGGCGAGCAGTACTTC
>TRBD2|NA|TRBV5-1|TRBJ2-2
CASSPGTSRNTGELFF
TGCGCCAGCAGCCCCGGGACTAGCCGAAACACCGGGGAGCTGTTTTTT
>NA|many|TRBV29-1|TRBJ1-5
CSVRSRDGQPQHF
TGCAGCGTTCGTTCTCGGGACGGTCAGCCCCAGCATTTT
>NA|many|TRBV6-1|TRBJ1-6
CASSDLGVSPLHF
TGTGCCAGCAGTGACTTGGGAGTTTCACCCCTCCACTTT
>NA|many|TRBV12-5|TRBJ2-2
CASGSYRAGELFF
TGTGCTAGTGGTTCCTACAGGGCCGGGGAGCTGTTTTTT
>NA|many|TRBV7-9|TRBJ2-7
CAGAPIPRNEQYF
TGTGCCGGAGCGCCTATCCCCAGGAACGAGCAGTACTTC